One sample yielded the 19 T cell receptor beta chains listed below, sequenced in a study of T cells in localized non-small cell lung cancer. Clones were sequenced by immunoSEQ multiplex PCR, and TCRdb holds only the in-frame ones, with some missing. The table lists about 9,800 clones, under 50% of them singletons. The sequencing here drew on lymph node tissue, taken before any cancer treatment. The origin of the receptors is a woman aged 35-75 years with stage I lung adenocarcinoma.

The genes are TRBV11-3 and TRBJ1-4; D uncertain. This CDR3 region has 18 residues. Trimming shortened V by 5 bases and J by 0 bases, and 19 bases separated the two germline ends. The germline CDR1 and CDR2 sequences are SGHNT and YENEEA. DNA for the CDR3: TGTGCCAGCAGCAAAAGGATGGCGTTTACAGCAACTAATGAAAAACTGTTTTTT. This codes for CASSKRMAFTATNEKLFF.

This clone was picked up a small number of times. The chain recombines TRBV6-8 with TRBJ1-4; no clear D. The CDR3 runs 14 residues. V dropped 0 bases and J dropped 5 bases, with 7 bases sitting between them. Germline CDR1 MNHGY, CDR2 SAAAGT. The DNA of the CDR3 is TGTGCCAGCAGTTACTCGCCCAGAAATGAAAAACTGTTTTTT. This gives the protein CASSYSPRNEKLFF.

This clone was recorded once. This CDR3 reads CASGMRTDQTFF. The CDR3 coding sequence is TGTGCTAGTGGTATGAGGACAGATCAAACTTTCTTT. The gene calls are TRBV12-5 and TRBJ1-1, with a tentative D call TRBD1 (6 bases). Looked up from germline, CDR1 is LGHNT and CDR2 is FRNRAP. The CDR3 extends over 12 amino acids. The germline V and J ends were trimmed by 5 bases and 12 bases, with 16 bases remaining between them.

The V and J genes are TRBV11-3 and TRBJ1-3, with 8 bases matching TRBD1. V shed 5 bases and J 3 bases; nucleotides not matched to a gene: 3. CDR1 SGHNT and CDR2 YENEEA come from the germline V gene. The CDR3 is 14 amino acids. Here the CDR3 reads CASSPTGDGNTIYF. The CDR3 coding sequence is TGTGCCAGCAGCCCGACAGGGGATGGAAACACCATATATTTT.

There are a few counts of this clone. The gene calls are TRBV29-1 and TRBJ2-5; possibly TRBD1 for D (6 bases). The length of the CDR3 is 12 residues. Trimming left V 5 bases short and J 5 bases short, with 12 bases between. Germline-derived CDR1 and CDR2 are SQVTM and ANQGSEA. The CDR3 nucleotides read TGCAGCGTTCAACAGGGTGGGGAGACCCAGTACTTC. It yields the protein CSVQQGGETQYF.

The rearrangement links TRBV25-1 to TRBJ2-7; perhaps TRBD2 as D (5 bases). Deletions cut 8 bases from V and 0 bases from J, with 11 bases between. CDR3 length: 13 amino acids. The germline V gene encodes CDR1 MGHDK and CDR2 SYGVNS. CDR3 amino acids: CASGGPNSYEQYF. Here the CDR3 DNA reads TGTGCCAGCGGCGGGCCTAACTCCTACGAGCAGTACTTC.

DNA for the CDR3: TGTGCCAGCAGTTACTGGCGGGGGGGCTCATCTTTTTACGAGCAGTACTTC. As protein: CASSYWRGGSSFYEQYF. The chain is built from TRBV6-8 and TRBJ2-7, with 9 nucleotides matching TRBD2. CDR1 MNHGY and CDR2 SAAAGT come from the germline V gene. J was trimmed by 4 bases and V by 1 base; bases with no gene match: 11. The CDR3 loop spans 17 amino acids.

CDR3 sequence reads: CAWAALLAGEQYF. The CDR3 bases are TGTGCCTGGGCAGCCCTACTAGCGGGTGAGCAGTACTTC. V is TRBV30 and J is TRBJ2-7, with 9 bases lining up with TRBD2. CDR3 length: 13 amino acids. CDR1 is GTSNPN, CDR2 SVGIG, per germline (reference sequence). Trimming took 5 bases from V and 7 from J; bases not matched to a gene: 9.

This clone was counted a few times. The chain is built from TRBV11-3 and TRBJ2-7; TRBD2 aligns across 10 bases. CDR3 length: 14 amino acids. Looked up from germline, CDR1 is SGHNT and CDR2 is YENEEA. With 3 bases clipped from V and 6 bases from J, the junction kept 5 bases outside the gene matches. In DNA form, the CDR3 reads TGTGCCAGCAGCTTGAGCGGGGGGGCCCTCGAGCAGTACTTC. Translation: CASSLSGGALEQYF.

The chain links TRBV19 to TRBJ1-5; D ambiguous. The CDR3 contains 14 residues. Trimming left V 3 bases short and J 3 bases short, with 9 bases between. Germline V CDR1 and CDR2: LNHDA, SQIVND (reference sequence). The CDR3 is CASSIRGFNQPQHF. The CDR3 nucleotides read TGTGCCAGTAGTATCCGGGGTTTCAATCAGCCCCAGCATTTT.

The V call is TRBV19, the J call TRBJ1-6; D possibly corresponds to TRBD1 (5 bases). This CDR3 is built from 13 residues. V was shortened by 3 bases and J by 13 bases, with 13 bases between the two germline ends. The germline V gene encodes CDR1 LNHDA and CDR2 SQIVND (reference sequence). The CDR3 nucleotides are TGTGCCAGTAGTATTAGGGGCCAGCAGCCCCTCCACTTT. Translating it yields CASSIRGQQPLHF.

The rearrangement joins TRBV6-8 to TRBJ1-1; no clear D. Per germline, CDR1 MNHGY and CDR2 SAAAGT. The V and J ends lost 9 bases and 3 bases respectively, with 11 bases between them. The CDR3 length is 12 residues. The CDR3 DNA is TGTGCCAGGCCTCCGCAGGACACTGAAGCTTTCTTT. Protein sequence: CARPPQDTEAFF.

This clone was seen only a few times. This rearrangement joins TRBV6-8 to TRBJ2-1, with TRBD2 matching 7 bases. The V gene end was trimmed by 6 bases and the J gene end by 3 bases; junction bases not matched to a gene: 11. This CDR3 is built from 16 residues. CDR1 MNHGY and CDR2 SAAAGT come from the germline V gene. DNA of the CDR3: TGTGCCAGCAGCCTACGTCCTAGCGGTATCTACAATGAGCAGTTCTTC. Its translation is CASSLRPSGIYNEQFF.

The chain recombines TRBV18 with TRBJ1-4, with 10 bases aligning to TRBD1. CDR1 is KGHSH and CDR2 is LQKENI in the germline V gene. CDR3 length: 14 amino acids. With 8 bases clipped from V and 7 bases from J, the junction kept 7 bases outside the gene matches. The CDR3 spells CASQRGTGAEKLFF. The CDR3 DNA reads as TGTGCCAGCCAGAGGGGGACAGGGGCTGAAAAACTGTTTTTT.

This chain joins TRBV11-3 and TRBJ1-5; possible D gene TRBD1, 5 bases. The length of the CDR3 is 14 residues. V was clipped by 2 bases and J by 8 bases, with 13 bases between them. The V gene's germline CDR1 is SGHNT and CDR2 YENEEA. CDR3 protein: CASSLTAGREPQHF. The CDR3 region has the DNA TGTGCCAGCAGCTTAACGGCAGGGCGGGAGCCCCAGCATTTT.

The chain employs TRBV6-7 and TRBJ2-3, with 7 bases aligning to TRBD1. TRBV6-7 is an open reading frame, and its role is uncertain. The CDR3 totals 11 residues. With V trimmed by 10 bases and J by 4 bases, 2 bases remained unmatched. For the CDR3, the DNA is TGTGCCACGACAGGGCCAGATACGCAGTATTTT. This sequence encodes CATTGPDTQYF.

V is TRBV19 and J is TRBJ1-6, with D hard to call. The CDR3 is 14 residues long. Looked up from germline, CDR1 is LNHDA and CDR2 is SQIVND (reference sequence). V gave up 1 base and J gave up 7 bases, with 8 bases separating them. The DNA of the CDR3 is TGTGCCAGTAGTATAGGGGTAACCAATTCACCCCTCCACTTT. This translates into CASSIGVTNSPLHF.

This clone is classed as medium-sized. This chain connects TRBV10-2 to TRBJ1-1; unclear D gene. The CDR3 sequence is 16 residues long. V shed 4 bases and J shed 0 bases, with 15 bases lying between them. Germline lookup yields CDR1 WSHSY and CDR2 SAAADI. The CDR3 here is CASSARVDLLNTEAFF. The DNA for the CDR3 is TGCGCCAGCAGTGCTAGGGTGGACCTTCTGAACACTGAAGCTTTCTTT.

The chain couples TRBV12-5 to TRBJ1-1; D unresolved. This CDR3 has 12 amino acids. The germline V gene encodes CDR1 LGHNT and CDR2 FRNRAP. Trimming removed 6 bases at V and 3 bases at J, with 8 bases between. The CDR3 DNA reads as TGTGCTAGTGGCCTACCTCACACTGAAGCTTTCTTT. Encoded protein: CASGLPHTEAFF.